This T cell receptor (beta chain) comes out of a study of preoperative IRX-2 immunotherapy in early breast cancer. Specified treatment: preoperative locoregional IRX-2 cytokine immunotherapy. Samples came from a phase Ib trial of preoperative locoregional IRX-2 cytokine immunotherapy. Sequenced by immunoSEQ multiplex PCR; TCRdb stores in-frame clones only, minus some. Of about 3,400 clones listed, approximately 79% were seen once; the top ten hold around 13%. Germline CDR1 reads SGHDN; CDR2 reads FVKESK. The trim removed 2 bases at V and 8 bases at J, leaving 5 bases unmatched. The CDR3 has 14 amino acids.

This clonotype was obtained from a human donor with breast cancer. The material sequenced was tumor tissue, taken after IRX-2 immunotherapy. J is TRBJ2-7 and V is TRBV14; 11 bases are a match to TRBD2. CDR3 in DNA: TGTGCCAGCAGCCAACTGACTAGCGGGGCACAGCAGTACTTC. Its translation is CASSQLTSGAQQYF.